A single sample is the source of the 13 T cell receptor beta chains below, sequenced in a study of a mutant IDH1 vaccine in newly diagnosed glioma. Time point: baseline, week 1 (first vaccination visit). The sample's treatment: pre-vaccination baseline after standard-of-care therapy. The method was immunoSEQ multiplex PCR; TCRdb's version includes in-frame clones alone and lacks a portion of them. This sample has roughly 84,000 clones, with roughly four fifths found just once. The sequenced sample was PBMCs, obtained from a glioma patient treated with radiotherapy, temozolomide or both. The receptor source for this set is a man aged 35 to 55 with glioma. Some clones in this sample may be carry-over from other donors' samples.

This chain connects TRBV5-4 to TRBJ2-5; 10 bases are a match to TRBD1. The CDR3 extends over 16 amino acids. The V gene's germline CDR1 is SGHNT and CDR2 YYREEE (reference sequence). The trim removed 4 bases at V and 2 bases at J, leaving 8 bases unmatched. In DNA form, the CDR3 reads TGTGCCAGCAGCCCCCGGCCGGGACAGGGGCAAGAGACCCAGTACTTC. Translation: CASSPRPGQGQETQYF. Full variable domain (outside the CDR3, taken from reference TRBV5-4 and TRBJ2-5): ETGVTQSPTHLIKTRGQQVTLRCSSQSGHNTVSWYQQALGQGPQFIFQYYREEENGRGNFPPRFSGLQFPNYSSELNVNALELDDSALYLCASSPRPGQGQETQYFGPGTRLLVL.

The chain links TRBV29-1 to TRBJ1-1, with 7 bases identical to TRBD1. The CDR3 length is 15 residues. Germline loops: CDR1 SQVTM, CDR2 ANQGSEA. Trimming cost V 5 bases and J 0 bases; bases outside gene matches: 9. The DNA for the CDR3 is TGCAGCGTTTTTAATGAAGGGGGCCTGAACACTGAAGCTTTCTTT. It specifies CSVFNEGGLNTEAFF. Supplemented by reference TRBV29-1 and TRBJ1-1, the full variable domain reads SAVISQKPSRDICQRGTSLTIQCQVDSQVTMMFWYRQQPGQSLTLIATANQGSEATYESGFVIDKFPISRPNLTFSTLTVSNMSPEDSSIYLCSVFNEGGLNTEAFFGQGTRLTVV.

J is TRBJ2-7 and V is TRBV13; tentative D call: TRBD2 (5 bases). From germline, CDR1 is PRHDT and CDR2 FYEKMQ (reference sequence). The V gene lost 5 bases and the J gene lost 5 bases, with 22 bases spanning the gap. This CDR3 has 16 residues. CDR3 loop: CASSPGPRSPRDEQYF. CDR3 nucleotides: TGTGCCAGCAGCCCCGGCCCCCGGTCGCCGAGGGACGAGCAGTACTTC.

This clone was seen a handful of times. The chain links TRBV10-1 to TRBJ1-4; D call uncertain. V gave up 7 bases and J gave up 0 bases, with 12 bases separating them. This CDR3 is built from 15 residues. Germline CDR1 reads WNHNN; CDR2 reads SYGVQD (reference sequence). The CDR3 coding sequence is TGCGCCAGCACTCCCCACAAGGCAACTAATGAAAAACTGTTTTTT. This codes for CASTPHKATNEKLFF.

The CDR3 sequence is CAWSVPRFSNQPQHF. As DNA, the CDR3 is TGTGCCTGGAGTGTACCGAGGTTCAGCAATCAGCCCCAGCATTTT. The chain recombines TRBV30 with TRBJ1-5; D call uncertain. V lost 0 bases to trimming and J lost 1 base, with 10 bases between them. The CDR3 has 15 amino acids. The germline V gene encodes CDR1 GTSNPN and CDR2 SVGIG (reference sequence).

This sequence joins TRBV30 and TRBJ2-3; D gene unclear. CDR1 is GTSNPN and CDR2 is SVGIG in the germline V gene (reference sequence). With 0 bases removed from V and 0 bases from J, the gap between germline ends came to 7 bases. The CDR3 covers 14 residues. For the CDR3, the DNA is TGTGCCTGGAGTGTTCTCACTAGCACAGATACGCAGTATTTT. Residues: CAWSVLTSTDTQYF.

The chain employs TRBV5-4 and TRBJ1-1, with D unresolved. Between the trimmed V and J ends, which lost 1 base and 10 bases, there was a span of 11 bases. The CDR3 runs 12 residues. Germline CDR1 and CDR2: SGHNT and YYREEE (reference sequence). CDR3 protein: CASSLYMQGAFF. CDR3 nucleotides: TGTGCCAGCAGCTTGTACATGCAAGGAGCTTTCTTT.

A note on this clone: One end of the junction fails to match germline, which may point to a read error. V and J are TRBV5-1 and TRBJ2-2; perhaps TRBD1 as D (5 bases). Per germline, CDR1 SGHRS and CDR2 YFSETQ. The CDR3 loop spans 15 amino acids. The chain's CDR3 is CASSPYAGNPGELFF. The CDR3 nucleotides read TGCGCCAGCAGCCCCTACGCAGGGAACCCCGGGGAGCTGTTTTTT. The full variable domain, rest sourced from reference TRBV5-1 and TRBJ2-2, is KAGVTQTPRYLIKTRGQQVTLSCSPISGHRSVSWYQQTPGQGLQFLFEYFSETQRNKGNFPGRFSGRQFSNSRSEMNVSTLELGDSALYLCASSPYAGNPGELFFGEGSRLTVL.

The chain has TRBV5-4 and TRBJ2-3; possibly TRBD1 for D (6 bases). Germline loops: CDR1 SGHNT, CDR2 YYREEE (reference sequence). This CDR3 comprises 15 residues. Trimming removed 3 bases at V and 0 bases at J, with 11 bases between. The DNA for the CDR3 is TGTGCCAGCAGCTGGGCTAGGGGGAGCACAGATACGCAGTATTTT. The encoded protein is CASSWARGSTDTQYF.

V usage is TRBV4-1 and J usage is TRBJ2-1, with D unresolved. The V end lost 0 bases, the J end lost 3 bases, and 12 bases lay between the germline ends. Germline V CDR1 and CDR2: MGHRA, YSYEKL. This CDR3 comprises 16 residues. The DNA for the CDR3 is TGCGCCAGCAGCCAAGAGGGTCCCGCCGTCTACAATGAGCAGTTCTTC. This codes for CASSQEGPAVYNEQFF.

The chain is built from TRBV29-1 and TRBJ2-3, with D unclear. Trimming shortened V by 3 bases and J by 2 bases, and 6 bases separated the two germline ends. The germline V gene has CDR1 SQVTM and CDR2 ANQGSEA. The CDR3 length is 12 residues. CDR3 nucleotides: TGCAGCGTTGATCCAGCCACAGATACGCAGTATTTT. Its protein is CSVDPATDTQYF.

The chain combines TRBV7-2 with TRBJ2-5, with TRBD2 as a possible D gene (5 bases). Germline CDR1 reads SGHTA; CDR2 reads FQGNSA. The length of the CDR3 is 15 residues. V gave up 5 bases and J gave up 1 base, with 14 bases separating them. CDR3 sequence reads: CASSPRPGFQETQYF. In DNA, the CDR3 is TGTGCCAGCAGCCCGAGACCGGGATTCCAAGAGACCCAGTACTTC.

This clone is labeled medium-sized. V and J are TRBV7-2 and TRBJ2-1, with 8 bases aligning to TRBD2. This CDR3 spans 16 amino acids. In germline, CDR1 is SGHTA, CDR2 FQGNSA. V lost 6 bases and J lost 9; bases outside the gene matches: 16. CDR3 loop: CASRERGTRGSGEQFF. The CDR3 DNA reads TGTGCCAGCAGGGAACGTGGGACTAGGGGCTCAGGTGAGCAGTTCTTC.